The 17 T cell receptor beta chains presented below share a single source sample, sequenced in a study of type 1 and type 2 diabetes patients. Genomic DNA was the PCR template. Multiplex PCR with 30 forward and 13 reverse primers amplified the TCR beta CDR3. TCRdb re-derived calls from the multiplex PCR reads in MiXCR, one entry per CDR3 protein. The repertoire holds about 270,000 distinct CDR3 sequences, with approximately 45% as singletons. Sample: peripheral blood mononuclear cells (PBMCs). Source of these receptors: a man between 18 and 35 years old with type 2 diabetes.

This clonotype was seen a few times. The genes are TRBV30 and TRBJ2-7; 7 bases map to TRBD1. Germline lookup yields CDR1 GTSNPN and CDR2 SVGIG (reference sequence). The ends lost 5 bases at V and 2 bases at J; junction bases unmatched: 3. This CDR3 has 12 residues. The CDR3 region is CAWDRAPYEQYF. The CDR3 nucleotides read TGTGCCTGGGACAGGGCACCCTACGAGCAGTACTTC.

The rearrangement links TRBV15 to TRBJ2-7; 8 bases match TRBD2. This CDR3 region has 16 residues. The V and J ends lost 1 base and 3 bases, in that order; junction bases with no gene match: 8. Germline values: CDR1 LNHNV, CDR2 YYDKDF (reference sequence). CDR3 loop: CATSRAAETSVYEQYF. DNA of the CDR3: TGTGCCACCAGCAGAGCCGCCGAGACTAGCGTCTACGAGCAGTACTTC.

This clonotype was seen only once. This rearrangement joins TRBV27 to TRBJ2-7; no clear D. The germline CDR1 and CDR2 sequences are MNHEY and SMNVEV (reference sequence). This CDR3 comprises 16 residues. The V and J ends lost 5 bases and 1 base respectively, with 18 bases between them. CDR3: CASSPGVSRLSYEQYF. The DNA of the CDR3 is TGTGCCAGCAGTCCTGGGGTTAGCCGATTATCCTACGAGCAGTACTTC.

The chain employs TRBV19 and TRBJ1-5; D may be TRBD1 (5 bases). The germline gives CDR1 LNHDA, CDR2 SQIVND (reference sequence). V lost 5 bases to trimming and J lost 5 bases, with 16 bases between them. The CDR3 runs to 15 residues. CDR3 protein: CASSVVGTADQPQHF. The CDR3 DNA reads TGTGCCAGTAGTGTAGTAGGGACGGCAGATCAGCCCCAGCATTTT.

This clonotype was seen once. The chain employs TRBV19 and TRBJ1-1; no clear D gene. The germline V gene has CDR1 LNHDA and CDR2 SQIVND (reference sequence). The CDR3 runs 15 residues. Trimming pared 8 bases from V and 6 bases from J, leaving 22 bases between. The CDR3 loop reads CASCKSGPDPPEAFF. The DNA for the CDR3 is TGTGCCAGTTGTAAGAGTGGTCCCGACCCACCTGAAGCTTTCTTT.

This clonotype was seen more than once but under ten times. The V and J genes are TRBV12-3 or TRBV12-4 and TRBJ2-2; a possible D gene is TRBD2 (5 bases). The V gene lost 5 bases and the J gene lost 2 bases, with 15 bases spanning the gap. This CDR3 contains 16 residues. The CDR3 nucleotides are TGTGCCAGCAGTCATCCGGGATCCCGAAACACCGGGGAGCTGTTTTTT. It specifies CASSHPGSRNTGELFF.

The chain is built from TRBV19 and TRBJ2-1; TRBD2 might be the D (5 bases). V lost 8 bases to trimming and J lost 15 bases, with 14 bases between them. The CDR3 spans 10 residues. The germline CDR1 and CDR2 sequences are LNHDA and SQIVND (reference sequence). The CDR3 DNA reads as TGTGCCAGTCGCAGCGGAGCTTTGTTCTTC. Amino acids: CASRSGALFF. The whole variable domain, remainder taken from reference TRBV19 and TRBJ2-1, is DGGITQSPKYLFRKEGQNVTLSCEQNLNHDAMYWYRQDPGQGLRLIYYSQIVNDFQKGDIAEGYSVSREKKESFPLTVTSAQKNPTAFYLCASRSGALFFGPGTRLTVL.

The V gene is TRBV25-1, the J gene TRBJ1-5; D is unclear. Germline V gene lookup returns CDR1 MGHDK and CDR2 SYGVNS. V dropped 5 bases and J dropped 2 bases, with 19 bases sitting between them. This CDR3 is 17 amino acids long. This CDR3 is CASSYSRRDDGNQPQHF. Here the CDR3 DNA reads TGTGCCAGCAGTTACTCGAGGAGGGATGATGGCAATCAGCCCCAGCATTTT.

The chain uses TRBV10-1 and TRBJ2-7; 7 bases align to TRBD1. The CDR3 has 14 amino acids. CDR1 and CDR2 from the germline V gene are WNHNN and SYGVQD (reference sequence). V gave up 3 bases and J gave up 2 bases; unmatched junction bases: 4. The CDR3 loop is CASSEGTATYEQYF. Here the CDR3 DNA reads TGCGCCAGCAGTGAAGGGACAGCAACCTACGAGCAGTACTTC.

This sequence joins TRBV20-1 and TRBJ2-1, with D possibly called TRBD1 or TRBD2 (5 bases each). This CDR3 comprises 18 residues. V lost 6 bases and J lost 6, with 30 bases in between. CDR1 is DFQATT, CDR2 SNEGSKA, per germline (reference sequence). In nucleotides, the CDR3 is TGCAGTGCCGAATCTTGGGACGGGGAACCAGGCCGCATCAATGAGCAGTTCTTC. It yields the protein CSAESWDGEPGRINEQFF.

V usage is TRBV20-1 and J usage is TRBJ1-1; D ambiguous. Germline CDR1 and CDR2: DFQATT and SNEGSKA (reference sequence). The CDR3 runs 12 residues. V was pared by 5 bases and J by 3 bases, with 10 bases between. Here the CDR3 reads CSARSGYTEAFF. The CDR3 DNA sequence: TGCAGTGCTCGCTCCGGGTACACTGAAGCTTTCTTT.

The CDR3 is CASSLTSPSTYEQYF. CDR3 in DNA: TGCGCCAGCAGCTTGACTTCTCCTTCTACCTACGAGCAGTACTTC. The V call is TRBV5-1, the J call TRBJ2-7; D remains unclear. The CDR3 is made up of 15 amino acids. The V gene lost 1 base and the J gene lost 2 bases, with 13 bases spanning the gap. Germline CDR1 reads SGHRS; CDR2 reads YFSETQ.

This clonotype was observed a handful of times. This chain joins TRBV24-1 and TRBJ2-1; 10 bases match TRBD2. The CDR3 covers 19 residues. After removal of 4 bases from V and 10 bases from J, the junction contained 21 bases not matched to a gene. Germline CDR1 KGHDR, CDR2 SFDVKD. DNA for the CDR3: TGTGCCACCAGTGACCCCCGAGGTAGCGGGGGGCAGTACAATGGGGAGCAGTTCTTC. It encodes CATSDPRGSGGQYNGEQFF.

This clonotype was counted between two and nine times. V is TRBV29-1 and J is TRBJ1-1; D is unresolved. The CDR3 runs 12 residues. Germline CDR1 is SQVTM and CDR2 is ANQGSEA. The V and J ends lost 3 bases and 3 bases respectively, with 8 bases between them. CDR3 sequence reads: CSVEALHTEAFF. CDR3 bases: TGCAGCGTTGAGGCCCTACACACTGAAGCTTTCTTT. The full variable domain, its missing parts supplied by reference TRBV29-1 and TRBJ1-1, is SAVISQKPSRDICQRGTSLTIQCQVDSQVTMMFWYRQQPGQSLTLIATANQGSEATYESGFVIDKFPISRPNLTFSTLTVSNMSPEDSSIYLCSVEALHTEAFFGQGTRLTVV.

V gene TRBV9 combines with J gene TRBJ1-2, with D possibly being TRBD1 (5 bases). The V and J ends lost 2 bases and 3 bases respectively, with 11 bases between them. The CDR3 spans 14 residues. CDR1 SGDLS and CDR2 YYNGEE come from the germline V gene. The CDR3 nucleotides are TGTGCCAGCAGCGTCAATCCGGGGGACTATGGCTACACCTTC. As protein: CASSVNPGDYGYTF.

This clonotype was detected only a few times. The J gene is TRBJ1-2, the V gene TRBV6-6; D is ambiguous. This CDR3 is built from 13 residues. V lost 2 bases and J 4 bases, leaving 8 bases between the germline ends. Germline-derived CDR1 and CDR2 are MNHNY and SVGAGI (reference sequence). The CDR3 loop reads CASSYENPYGYTF. The CDR3 nucleotides read TGTGCCAGCAGTTACGAGAACCCCTATGGCTACACCTTC.

The chain has TRBV7-2 and TRBJ2-5; D possibly corresponds to TRBD2 (6 bases). The germline V and J ends were trimmed by 5 bases and 5 bases, with 12 bases remaining between them. Germline V gene data show CDR1 as SGHTA and CDR2 as FQGNSA. This CDR3 is built from 13 residues. CDR3 loop: CASSVGLRETQYF. CDR3 coding DNA: TGTGCCAGCAGCGTCGGACTAAGGGAGACCCAGTACTTC.